One and the same sample provided the 18 T cell receptor beta chains below, sequenced in a study of Graves' ophthalmopathy and Graves' hyperthyroidism. As the template, RNA transcripts were used to amplify TCR beta CDR3 regions. First-round RT-PCR relied on HTBI primers, and a second-round multiplex PCR came next. A single record per CDR3 protein comes from TCRdb applying MiXCR to the multiplex PCR reads. This table holds roughly 700,000 distinct CDR3 sequences, around 40% found once. The source material was peripheral blood. The receptors come from an adult man with Graves' ophthalmopathy.

This clonotype was picked up many times. This chain uses TRBV20-1 with TRBJ1-6, with 7 bases identical to TRBD1. The CDR3 has 13 residues. The V gene's germline CDR1 is DFQATT and CDR2 SNEGSKA (reference sequence). J gave up 7 bases and V 6 bases, and 6 bases lay outside the gene matches. The CDR3 nucleotides are TGCAGTGCCATCGAACAGGGGAATTCACCCCTCCACTTT. This encodes CSAIEQGNSPLHF.

This clonotype was detected ten times or more. The V gene is TRBV12-3 or TRBV12-4, the J gene TRBJ2-5; D gene unclear. Between the trimmed V and J ends, which lost 5 bases and 2 bases, there was a span of 3 bases. This CDR3 is built from 11 residues. CDR3 region: CASSHQETQYF. DNA of the CDR3: TGTGCCAGCAGTCATCAAGAGACCCAGTACTTC.

The chain links TRBV2 to TRBJ2-5, with D perhaps given as TRBD1 or TRBD2 (5 bases each). Germline CDR1 SNHLY, CDR2 FYNNEI. V lost 4 bases to trimming and J lost 5 bases, with 20 bases between them. This CDR3 is built from 16 residues. CDR3 sequence reads: CASSGRRGAYPETQYF. For the CDR3, the DNA is TGTGCCAGCAGTGGAAGGCGAGGGGCCTACCCCGAGACCCAGTACTTC.

V gene TRBV25-1 combines with J gene TRBJ1-6; D may be TRBD1 (5 bases). CDR3 length equals 15 residues. Germline V lookup: CDR1 MGHDK, CDR2 SYGVNS. The V end was cut by 6 bases, the J end by 6 bases, with 15 bases between. The CDR3 spells CASRPYDSANSPLHF. The CDR3 DNA follows: TGTGCCAGCAGACCCTATGACAGTGCTAATTCACCCCTCCACTTT.

The chain uses TRBV14 and TRBJ1-3; perhaps TRBD1 as D (5 bases). The ends were cut back, 4 bases at V and 4 bases at J, with 11 bases in the middle. This CDR3 has 14 residues. Looked up from germline, CDR1 is SGHDN and CDR2 is FVKESK. CDR3 bases: TGTGCCAGCAGCCCCCCTCGGGACGGAAACACCATATATTTT. Translation gives CASSPPRDGNTIYF.

This clonotype was found a few times. The chain uses TRBV7-3 and TRBJ2-2; a weak D match, TRBD1 (5 bases). Germline assignment: CDR1 SGHTA and CDR2 FQGTGA. Trimming cost V 2 bases and J 6 bases, with 7 bases left between them. There are 13 residues in the CDR3. The CDR3 is CASSLLGPGELFF. DNA for the CDR3: TGTGCCAGCAGCTTATTGGGGCCCGGGGAGCTGTTTTTT.

V usage is TRBV25-1 and J usage is TRBJ2-2, with a tentative D call TRBD2 (5 bases). Germline V gene data show CDR1 as MGHDK and CDR2 as SYGVNS. V dropped 6 bases and J dropped 4 bases, with 9 bases sitting between them. CDR3 length equals 13 residues. The CDR3 sequence: CASRREITGELFF. CDR3 nucleotides: TGTGCCAGCAGAAGGGAGATCACCGGGGAGCTGTTTTTT. Drawing the rest from reference TRBV25-1 and TRBJ2-2, the complete variable domain is EADIYQTPRYLVIGTGKKITLECSQTMGHDKMYWYQQDPGMELHLIHYSYGVNSTEKGDLSSESTVSRIRTEHFPLTLESARPSHTSQYLCASRREITGELFFGEGSRLTVL.

This chain joins TRBV19 and TRBJ1-6; D ambiguous. Trimming removed 9 bases at V and 7 bases at J, with 19 bases between. CDR3 size: 15 residues. Per the germline V gene, CDR1 is LNHDA and CDR2 is SQIVND (reference sequence). This CDR3 reads CASKTGREPNSPLHF. The CDR3 bases are TGTGCCAGCAAAACCGGACGGGAGCCAAATTCACCCCTCCACTTT. Full variable domain (remainder filled in from reference TRBV19 and TRBJ1-6): DGGITQSPKYLFRKEGQNVTLSCEQNLNHDAMYWYRQDPGQGLRLIYYSQIVNDFQKGDIAEGYSVSREKKESFPLTVTSAQKNPTAFYLCASKTGREPNSPLHFGNGTRLTVT.

The table lists this clonotype with many counts. The V call is TRBV20-1, the J call TRBJ1-2, with D unresolved. The CDR3 has 14 residues. Trimming removed 2 bases at V and 4 bases at J, with 14 bases between. From germline, CDR1 is DFQATT and CDR2 SNEGSKA (reference sequence). CDR3 residues: CSARSRPRIYGYTF. The CDR3 nucleotides read TGCAGTGCTAGATCAAGACCACGGATCTATGGCTACACCTTC.

The chain recombines TRBV20-1 with TRBJ2-7; TRBD2 matches 8 bases. Trimming at V came to 0 bases and at J to 7 bases, leaving 14 bases not matched to a gene. Germline V lookup: CDR1 DFQATT, CDR2 SNEGSKA (reference sequence). The CDR3 is 16 amino acids. CDR3 sequence: CSARDLGSSGAQEQYF. The CDR3 DNA sequence: TGCAGTGCTAGAGATCTTGGTAGTAGCGGGGCGCAGGAGCAGTACTTC.

This clonotype was seen repeatedly, ten times or more. This chain uses TRBV7-9 with TRBJ1-1, with no clear D. CDR1 is SEHNR and CDR2 is FQNEAQ in the germline V gene (reference sequence). Between the trimmed V and J ends, which lost 5 bases and 8 bases, there was a span of 12 bases. The CDR3 loop spans 12 amino acids. This chain's CDR3 is CASSPGSPEAFF. CDR3 DNA: TGTGCCAGCAGCCCCGGTTCTCCGGAAGCTTTCTTT.

The rearrangement links TRBV2 to TRBJ1-2, with D possibly matching TRBD1 (5 bases). The CDR3 covers 11 residues. Germline assignment: CDR1 SNHLY and CDR2 FYNNEI. The V end was cut by 9 bases, the J end by 8 bases, with 13 bases between. CDR3 protein: CASYRGDGYTF. Written as DNA, the CDR3 is TGTGCCAGTTACCGGGGGGACGGCTACACCTTC.

This clonotype came up many times. The rearrangement links TRBV20-1 to TRBJ1-1; the D gene is possibly TRBD1 (6 bases). Trimming removed 2 bases from V and 5 bases from J, with 15 bases in between. This CDR3 comprises 14 residues. The germline V gene has CDR1 DFQATT and CDR2 SNEGSKA (reference sequence). CDR3 sequence: CSARPVTGRTEAFF. The CDR3 bases are TGCAGTGCTAGACCAGTTACAGGGAGGACTGAAGCTTTCTTT.

The rearrangement uses TRBV12-3 or TRBV12-4 and TRBJ1-2, with D unresolved. Trimming removed 6 bases from V and 7 bases from J, with 21 bases in between. The CDR3 extends over 15 amino acids. The CDR3 DNA reads TGTGCCAGCAGCCCGCCTCCGGACGGGGTTGGTGGCTACACCTTC. As protein: CASSPPPDGVGGYTF.

This chain connects TRBV20-1 to TRBJ2-2, with D tentatively TRBD1 (6 bases). The CDR3 runs 14 residues. The germline V gene encodes CDR1 DFQATT and CDR2 SNEGSKA (reference sequence). Trimming removed 4 bases from V and 1 base from J, with 10 bases in between. The CDR3 here is CSAKSRGNTGELFF. As DNA, the CDR3 is TGCAGTGCTAAGAGCAGGGGGAACACCGGGGAGCTGTTTTTT.

The sample holds a few counts of this clonotype. The rearrangement links TRBV19 to TRBJ2-7; 12 nucleotides match TRBD2. CDR3 length: 18 amino acids. Germline CDR1 LNHDA, CDR2 SQIVND (reference sequence). The trim removed 5 bases at V and 0 bases at J, leaving 11 bases unmatched. CDR3 in DNA: TGTGCCAGTAGTCCACTAGCGGGAGGTGACTCAGGCTCCTACGAGCAGTACTTC. Translating it yields CASSPLAGGDSGSYEQYF.

In its sample, this clonotype was seen a few times. The CDR3 DNA sequence: TGCAGTGTAACTAGCGGGAGGGCCAGGGAGACCCAGTACTTC. As protein: CSVTSGRARETQYF. The chain couples TRBV20-1 to TRBJ2-5; 13 bases are a match to TRBD2. The CDR3 has 14 amino acids. Germline assignment: CDR1 DFQATT and CDR2 SNEGSKA (reference sequence). The V gene end was trimmed by 7 bases and the J gene end by 5 bases; junction bases not matched to a gene: 7.

The rearrangement uses TRBV10-3 and TRBJ2-7; possible D gene TRBD2, 5 bases. There are 15 residues in the CDR3. Trimming took off 10 bases at V and 0 bases at J, with 19 bases between the two ends. Germline V CDR1 and CDR2: ENHRY, SYGVKD. This CDR3 reads CASSYSLRGSYEQYF. CDR3 in DNA: TGTGCCAGCAGCTACTCCCTTCGGGGCTCCTACGAGCAGTACTTC.